This T cell receptor beta chain was recorded in a study of cytomegalovirus exposure and HLA in healthy donors. Study-level findings and limits: Analyzed later, association rates of TCRs varied across HLA loci, with DRB1 most and HLA-C fewest. It was reportedly the case that the classifier diagnosed cytomegalovirus status with high specificity and sensitivity.

PCR primers comprised 60 Vbeta and 13 Jbeta primers. Libraries were prepared by immunoSEQ multiplex PCR; TCRdb keeps only in-frame clonotypes and omits some of them. The profile shows 150,000 to 200,000 clones, roughly four fifths of them singletons. The germline V and J ends were trimmed by 10 bases and 2 bases, with 12 bases remaining between them. The CDR3 is made up of 13 amino acids. Germline CDR1 reads MNHNY; CDR2 reads SVGAGI (reference sequence). Worth noting for this clone: As yet, its antigen is unknown.

The sequence was collected from a man aged 18 to 35 in good health and CMV-seronegative. The V and J genes are TRBV6-6 and TRBJ1-5, with D perhaps matching TRBD1 (6 bases). Sequences were obtained from PBMCs. The CDR3 coding sequence is TGTGCCACCCGGTGGACAGGCAATCAGCCCCAGCATTTT. Residues: CATRWTGNQPQHF.